A selection of T cell receptor beta chains follows, all from one sample in a study of Ad26.COV2.S vaccination and SARS-CoV-2 variants. Clones were read by immunoSEQ multiplex PCR, and TCRdb kept only the in-frame ones, dropping some. The sample yields hundreds of thousands of clones, approximately 86% seen once. This specimen was peripheral blood, taken in a trial of Ad26.COV2.S vaccine versus placebo. The receptors were gathered from a person between 18 and 65 years old who received the Ad26.COV2.S COVID-19 vaccine or a placebo. CDR3s include the opening cysteine and the closing phenylalanine or tryptophan. The D gene is left open where the match is weak. Part of the rows lack a size; the others show once, few, many or a class for expanded clones.

len: 15
j_gene: TRBJ2-1
d_gene: -
v_gene: TRBV7-9
abundance: -
CDR3aa: CASSPVPGSYNEQFF
CDR3nt: TGTGCCAGCAGCCCCGTCCCCGGCTCCTACAATGAGCAGTTCTTC

len: 15
j_gene: TRBJ2-2
d_gene: TRBD2
v_gene: TRBV27
abundance: -
CDR3aa: CASSSSGANTGELFF
CDR3nt: TGTGCCAGCAGTTCTAGCGGGGCGAACACCGGGGAGCTGTTTTTT

len: 15
j_gene: TRBJ1-2
d_gene: TRBD1
v_gene: TRBV5-4
abundance: -
CDR3aa: CASSLGGQGRGGYTF
CDR3nt: TGTGCCAGCAGCTTGGGGGGACAGGGTCGTGGTGGCTACACCTTC

len: 15
j_gene: TRBJ2-2
d_gene: TRBD2
v_gene: TRBV10-2
abundance: -
CDR3aa: CASRTSGGPGGELFF
CDR3nt: TGCGCCAGCCGCACTAGCGGGGGGCCTGGGGGGGAGCTGTTTTTT

len: 15
j_gene: TRBJ2-4
d_gene: TRBD1
v_gene: TRBV6-5
abundance: -
CDR3aa: CASSYADRGRVIQYF
CDR3nt: TGTGCCAGCAGTTACGCCGACAGGGGGCGCGTCATTCAGTACTTC

len: 12
j_gene: TRBJ1-1
d_gene: -
v_gene: TRBV7-9
abundance: -
CDR3aa: CASSLILTEAFF
CDR3nt: TGTGCCAGCAGCCTTATCCTTACTGAAGCTTTCTTT

len: 18
j_gene: TRBJ2-3
d_gene: TRBD2
v_gene: TRBV9
abundance: -
CDR3aa: CASSDPGLAGGPKDTQYF
CDR3nt: TGTGCCAGCAGCGACCCCGGACTAGCGGGAGGGCCGAAAGATACGCAGTATTTT

len: 15
j_gene: TRBJ2-2
d_gene: TRBD1
v_gene: TRBV27
abundance: once
CDR3aa: CASTRTGENTGELFF
CDR3nt: TGTGCCAGCACCAGGACAGGGGAGAACACCGGGGAGCTGTTTTTT

len: 16
j_gene: TRBJ2-2
d_gene: -
v_gene: TRBV29-1
abundance: -
CDR3aa: CSVEDRASSNTGELFF
CDR3nt: TGCAGCGTTGAAGATAGGGCCAGTTCGAACACCGGGGAGCTGTTTTTT

len: 17
j_gene: TRBJ2-2
d_gene: TRBD1
v_gene: TRBV6-1
abundance: -
CDR3aa: CASSEKRQGFDTGELFF
CDR3nt: TGTGCCAGCAGTGAAAAAAGACAGGGATTTGATACCGGGGAGCTGTTTTTT

len: 14
j_gene: TRBJ1-1
d_gene: -
v_gene: TRBV5-6
abundance: once
CDR3aa: CASSLVLLGAEAFF
CDR3nt: TGTGCCAGCAGCTTGGTGCTTCTGGGGGCTGAAGCTTTCTTT

len: 14
j_gene: TRBJ2-7
d_gene: -
v_gene: TRBV28
abundance: -
CDR3aa: CASSRPGPLYEQYF
CDR3nt: TGTGCCAGCAGTCGTCCGGGACCCCTCTACGAGCAGTACTTC

len: 14
j_gene: TRBJ2-6
d_gene: -
v_gene: TRBV18
abundance: -
CDR3aa: CASSPPGGANVLTF
CDR3nt: TGTGCCAGCTCACCACCGGGAGGGGCCAACGTCCTGACTTTC

len: 15
j_gene: TRBJ1-2
d_gene: TRBD1
v_gene: TRBV13
abundance: -
CDR3aa: CASTQDLRDRAGYTF
CDR3nt: TGTGCCAGCACCCAAGATCTCCGGGACAGGGCGGGCTACACCTTC

len: 14
j_gene: TRBJ2-2
d_gene: -
v_gene: TRBV2
abundance: -
CDR3aa: CASSEGERTGELFF
CDR3nt: TGTGCCAGCAGTGAAGGGGAGCGCACCGGGGAGCTGTTTTTT

len: 15
j_gene: TRBJ2-1
d_gene: -
v_gene: TRBV5-6
abundance: once
CDR3aa: CASTWGRGRYNEQFF
CDR3nt: TGTGCCAGCACCTGGGGGCGGGGGAGATACAATGAGCAGTTCTTC

len: 15
j_gene: TRBJ2-7
d_gene: TRBD1
v_gene: TRBV6-2/TRBV6-3
abundance: -
CDR3aa: CASSYSGTVVREQYF
CDR3nt: TGTGCCAGCAGTTACTCCGGGACAGTAGTTAGAGAGCAGTACTTC

len: 13
j_gene: TRBJ2-7
d_gene: -
v_gene: TRBV7-2
abundance: -
CDR3aa: CASSLAQRYEQYF
CDR3nt: TGTGCCAGCAGCTTAGCCCAGCGCTACGAGCAGTACTTC

len: 16
j_gene: TRBJ2-7
d_gene: -
v_gene: TRBV7-9
abundance: -
CDR3aa: CASSPTLAGGGDEQYF
CDR3nt: TGTGCCAGCAGCCCAACCCTGGCAGGGGGAGGGGACGAGCAGTACTTC

len: 14
j_gene: TRBJ2-1
d_gene: TRBD1
v_gene: TRBV11-3
abundance: -
CDR3aa: CASSRRQGVWEQFF
CDR3nt: TGTGCCAGCAGCCGAAGACAGGGGGTATGGGAGCAGTTCTTC

len: 16
j_gene: TRBJ2-7
d_gene: TRBD1
v_gene: TRBV7-9
abundance: -
CDR3aa: CASSPERGLDSYEQYF
CDR3nt: TGTGCCAGCAGCCCAGAGAGGGGGCTTGACTCCTACGAGCAGTACTTC

len: 14
j_gene: TRBJ2-4
d_gene: -
v_gene: TRBV28
abundance: -
CDR3aa: CASSLRGAQNIQYF
CDR3nt: TGTGCCAGCAGCCTGCGGGGAGCCCAAAACATTCAGTACTTC

len: 17
j_gene: TRBJ1-1
d_gene: -
v_gene: TRBV4-3
abundance: -
CDR3aa: CASSQWRSREENTEAFF
CDR3nt: TGCGCCAGCAGCCAATGGAGGTCGAGGGAGGAAAACACTGAAGCTTTCTTT

len: 17
j_gene: TRBJ2-7
d_gene: TRBD1
v_gene: TRBV4-2
abundance: -
CDR3aa: CASSLATPGTAFYEQYF
CDR3nt: TGTGCCAGCAGCCTCGCAACCCCCGGGACAGCCTTCTACGAGCAGTACTTC

len: 14
j_gene: TRBJ2-3
d_gene: -
v_gene: TRBV5-6
abundance: -
CDR3aa: CASSFGAGLDTQYF
CDR3nt: TGTGCCAGCAGCTTCGGAGCGGGCCTTGATACGCAGTATTTT

len: 14
j_gene: TRBJ2-6
d_gene: -
v_gene: TRBV7-8
abundance: -
CDR3aa: CASSFLPGANVLTF
CDR3nt: TGTGCCAGCAGCTTCCTTCCTGGGGCCAACGTCCTGACTTTC

len: 13
j_gene: TRBJ2-7
d_gene: -
v_gene: TRBV4-3
abundance: -
CDR3aa: CASSQEVSYEQYF
CDR3nt: TGCGCCAGCAGCCAAGAGGTCAGCTACGAGCAGTACTTC

len: 14
j_gene: TRBJ1-1
d_gene: -
v_gene: TRBV25-1
abundance: -
CDR3aa: CASRGGVGETEAFF
CDR3nt: TGTGCCAGCAGAGGGGGAGTGGGTGAGACTGAAGCTTTCTTT

len: 13
j_gene: TRBJ1-1
d_gene: -
v_gene: TRBV19
abundance: -
CDR3aa: CASSPGGNTEAFF
CDR3nt: TGTGCCAGTAGCCCCGGAGGGAACACTGAAGCTTTCTTT

len: 17
j_gene: TRBJ2-7
d_gene: TRBD2
v_gene: TRBV4-1
abundance: -
CDR3aa: CASSQDRGTSVAYEQYF
CDR3nt: TGCGCCAGCAGCCAAGATCGGGGGACTAGCGTCGCCTACGAGCAGTACTTC

len: 13
j_gene: TRBJ1-1
d_gene: -
v_gene: TRBV27
abundance: -
CDR3aa: CASSSRLNTEAFF
CDR3nt: TGTGCCAGCAGCTCCAGATTGAACACTGAAGCTTTCTTT

len: 13
j_gene: TRBJ2-3
d_gene: -
v_gene: TRBV7-9
abundance: -
CDR3aa: CASSLGPTDTQYF
CDR3nt: TGTGCCAGCAGCTTAGGACCGACAGATACGCAGTATTTT

len: 14
j_gene: TRBJ1-5
d_gene: -
v_gene: TRBV6-5
abundance: -
CDR3aa: CASSGGQGNQPQHF
CDR3nt: TGTGCCAGCAGCGGGGGGCAGGGTAATCAGCCCCAGCATTTT

len: 13
j_gene: TRBJ2-7
d_gene: -
v_gene: TRBV4-3
abundance: -
CDR3aa: CASSQDSGYEQYF
CDR3nt: TGCGCCAGCAGCCAAGATTCGGGCTACGAGCAGTACTTC

len: 15
j_gene: TRBJ1-5
d_gene: -
v_gene: TRBV7-9
abundance: once
CDR3aa: CASSLGEGLDQPQHF
CDR3nt: TGTGCCAGCAGCTTAGGCGAGGGTCTAGATCAGCCCCAGCATTTT

len: 16
j_gene: TRBJ2-7
d_gene: TRBD1
v_gene: TRBV28
abundance: -
CDR3aa: CASSSPSGQPSYEQYF
CDR3nt: TGTGCCAGCAGTTCGCCCTCGGGACAGCCTTCCTACGAGCAGTACTTC

len: 12
j_gene: TRBJ1-5
d_gene: -
v_gene: TRBV6-2/TRBV6-3
abundance: -
CDR3aa: CASSETHQPQHF
CDR3nt: TGTGCCAGCAGCGAGACACATCAGCCCCAGCATTTT

len: 15
j_gene: TRBJ1-1
d_gene: TRBD1
v_gene: TRBV6-5
abundance: -
CDR3aa: CASSYGGQTNTEAFF
CDR3nt: TGTGCCAGCAGTTACGGGGGACAGACAAACACTGAAGCTTTCTTT

len: 18
j_gene: TRBJ2-1
d_gene: -
v_gene: TRBV11-2
abundance: -
CDR3aa: CASSFTTNWRGRSHEQFF
CDR3nt: TGTGCCAGCAGCTTCACCACGAACTGGCGGGGGCGTTCGCATGAGCAGTTCTTC

len: 13
j_gene: TRBJ1-1
d_gene: -
v_gene: TRBV9
abundance: -
CDR3aa: CASSARIGTEAFF
CDR3nt: TGTGCCAGCAGCGCTCGTATTGGCACTGAAGCTTTCTTT

len: 16
j_gene: TRBJ2-4
d_gene: TRBD1
v_gene: TRBV5-1
abundance: once
CDR3aa: CASSLEGQGYGDIQYF
CDR3nt: TGCGCCAGCAGCTTGGAGGGACAGGGGTATGGGGACATTCAGTACTTC

len: 14
j_gene: TRBJ2-3
d_gene: -
v_gene: TRBV6-1
abundance: -
CDR3aa: CASSEALVTDTQYF
CDR3nt: TGTGCCAGCAGTGAAGCGCTAGTCACAGATACGCAGTATTTT

len: 15
j_gene: TRBJ1-1
d_gene: -
v_gene: TRBV6-5
abundance: -
CDR3aa: CASSYSIPSNTEAFF
CDR3nt: TGTGCCAGCAGTTACTCGATTCCGTCGAACACTGAAGCTTTCTTT

len: 15
j_gene: TRBJ2-3
d_gene: TRBD1
v_gene: TRBV5-1
abundance: -
CDR3aa: CASSPGQTSTDTQYF
CDR3nt: TGCGCCAGCAGCCCGGGACAGACCAGCACAGATACGCAGTATTTT

len: 15
j_gene: TRBJ2-1
d_gene: TRBD1
v_gene: TRBV19
abundance: -
CDR3aa: CASSIPTGIYNEQFF
CDR3nt: TGTGCCAGTAGTATTCCGACAGGGATATACAATGAGCAGTTCTTC

len: 14
j_gene: TRBJ2-5
d_gene: -
v_gene: TRBV28
abundance: once
CDR3aa: CASSLGRYQETQYF
CDR3nt: TGTGCCAGCAGTTTAGGGCGGTACCAAGAGACCCAGTACTTC

len: 16
j_gene: TRBJ2-7
d_gene: -
v_gene: TRBV28
abundance: -
CDR3aa: CASSPRLAASPYEQYF
CDR3nt: TGTGCCAGCAGTCCCCGGTTGGCAGCTTCTCCCTACGAGCAGTACTTC

len: 15
j_gene: TRBJ2-1
d_gene: TRBD2
v_gene: TRBV7-8
abundance: -
CDR3aa: CASSPGGASYNEQFF
CDR3nt: TGTGCCAGCAGCCCGGGGGGGGCCTCCTACAATGAGCAGTTCTTC